Reported below is one T cell receptor beta chain. CDR3 length: 14 residues. The germline V gene encodes CDR1 SQVTM and CDR2 ANQGSEA. Trimming removed 5 bases from V and 3 bases from J, with 16 bases in between. The data derive from a study of blood T cell repertoires in COVID-19. Only in-frame clones appear in the TCRdb table, and some are missing; sequencing was by immunoSEQ multiplex PCR. This table has 250,000 to 350,000 clones, around nine tenths appearing once. The chain recombines TRBV29-1 with TRBJ1-1, with D perhaps matching TRBD1 (6 bases). The sample taken for sequencing was PBMCs or T cells enriched from blood (not recorded which). This sequence originates from a woman aged 25 to 45 who had recovered from COVID-19. This CDR3 is CSVKSGGAYTEAFF. In DNA form, the CDR3 reads TGCAGCGTTAAGAGTGGGGGGGCGTACACTGAAGCTTTCTTT.